This T cell receptor (beta chain) was documented in a study of OX40 agonist ivuxolimab in advanced cancers. Study details: Therapy given before enrollment (anti-PD-1, anti-PD-L1 or anti-CTLA-4) was allowed, and over 35% had some. Study results and limitations: Partial responders treated at 0.1-3.0 mg/kg exhibited clonal expansion among the lowest measured.

Libraries were prepared by immunoSEQ multiplex PCR; TCRdb keeps only in-frame clonotypes and omits some of them. The sample has tens of thousands of clones; approximately 91% are singletons. Trimming removed 7 bases from V and 1 base from J, with 10 bases in between. Germline CDR1 and CDR2: MDHEN and SYDVKM. CDR3 length: 13 residues. Autoimmune disease history or systemic immunosuppression was exclusionary. The sample holds one count of this clone. Its specificity is unknown. Material: CD4+ or CD8+ T cells sorted from blood, obtained in a trial of the OX40 agonist ivuxolimab. The V gene is TRBV28, the J gene TRBJ1-1; no reliable D call. The TCR sequence derives from an adult with an advanced solid tumor such as melanoma, head and neck, liver or kidney cancer. CDR3 sequence reads: CASNSWTNTEAFF. In DNA form, the CDR3 reads TGTGCCAGCAACTCATGGACGAACACTGAAGCTTTCTTT.